This T cell receptor (beta chain) was observed in a study of blood T cell repertoires in COVID-19. V gave up 1 base and J gave up 9 bases; unmatched junction bases: 5. This CDR3 has 14 amino acids. Germline CDR1 MNHEY, CDR2 SVGEGT. TCRdb's copy holds only in-frame clones and misses some; the assay was immunoSEQ multiplex PCR. The data show roughly 120,000 clones, 80% seen once. The J gene is TRBJ2-1, the V gene TRBV6-2 or TRBV6-3, with 8 bases that match TRBD2. This clonotype was obtained from a man between 65 and 79 years old with acute or convalescent COVID-19. Sequencing was performed on peripheral blood. As DNA, the CDR3 is TGTGCCAGCAGTTACTACGGGGGGGCCAGTGAGCAGTTCTTC. Protein sequence: CASSYYGGASEQFF.